This is a list of T cell receptor beta chains from one sample in a study of blood T cell repertoires in COVID-19. The table came from immunoSEQ multiplex PCR; TCRdb's copy has only in-frame clones and leaves some out. Here the sample spans roughly 40,000 clones, about 70% being singletons. Source material: peripheral blood. All receptors come from a man in his 70s with active or convalescent COVID-19. The CDR3 runs from the conserved cysteine through the conserved F or W. The order of the fields is D gene, clone size, V gene, J gene, CDR3 protein, CDR3 DNA. D genes are given only for firm matches. Not all rows give a size; the values are once, few, many and, for expanded clones, a class.

d_call: NA; clone_size: NA; v_call: TRBV21-1; j_call: TRBJ1-3; cdr3_aa: CAKGGGSGNTIYF; cdr3_nt: TGTGCTAAAGGGGGTGGCTCTGGAAACACCATATATTTT
d_call: NA; clone_size: NA; v_call: TRBV20-1; j_call: TRBJ1-2; cdr3_aa: CSASVGADGYTF; cdr3_nt: TGCAGTGCTAGTGTAGGGGCGGATGGCTACACCTTC
d_call: TRBD2; clone_size: NA; v_call: TRBV28; j_call: TRBJ2-2; cdr3_aa: CASNQEGGLVRTGELFF; cdr3_nt: TGTGCCAGCAATCAGGAAGGGGGACTAGTTCGGACCGGGGAGCTGTTTTTT
d_call: TRBD2; clone_size: few; v_call: TRBV9; j_call: TRBJ2-1; cdr3_aa: CASSVGLAGVEQFF; cdr3_nt: TGTGCCAGCAGCGTGGGACTAGCGGGTGTTGAGCAGTTCTTC
d_call: NA; clone_size: NA; v_call: TRBV30; j_call: TRBJ1-2; cdr3_aa: CAWREGPANYGYTF; cdr3_nt: TGTGCCTGGAGGGAGGGGCCAGCTAACTATGGCTACACCTTC
d_call: NA; clone_size: NA; v_call: TRBV27; j_call: TRBJ1-5; cdr3_aa: CASRNRVGNQPQHF; cdr3_nt: TGTGCCAGCCGAAACAGGGTTGGAAATCAGCCCCAGCATTTT
d_call: NA; clone_size: once; v_call: TRBV6-5; j_call: TRBJ2-1; cdr3_aa: CASGPVFGNEQFF; cdr3_nt: TGTGCCAGCGGGCCAGTGTTCGGCAATGAGCAGTTCTTC
d_call: NA; clone_size: NA; v_call: TRBV29-1; j_call: TRBJ2-7; cdr3_aa: CSVVKLRQIHYEQYF; cdr3_nt: TGCAGCGTTGTGAAATTGCGACAGATCCACTACGAGCAGTACTTC
d_call: NA; clone_size: NA; v_call: TRBV5-1; j_call: TRBJ1-1; cdr3_aa: CASSGDRNTEAFF; cdr3_nt: TGCGCCAGCAGCGGCGACAGGAACACTGAAGCTTTCTTT
d_call: NA; clone_size: NA; v_call: TRBV5-5; j_call: TRBJ1-1; cdr3_aa: CASSLVEGRYTEAFF; cdr3_nt: TGTGCCAGCAGCTTGGTGGAGGGGCGGTACACTGAAGCTTTCTTT
d_call: NA; clone_size: NA; v_call: TRBV5-1; j_call: TRBJ2-5; cdr3_aa: CASSLAQETQYF; cdr3_nt: TGCGCCAGCAGCTTGGCTCAAGAGACCCAGTACTTC
d_call: NA; clone_size: NA; v_call: TRBV10-2; j_call: TRBJ1-5; cdr3_aa: CASSEMAVENQPQHF; cdr3_nt: TGCGCCAGCAGTGAGATGGCAGTGGAGAATCAGCCCCAGCATTTT
d_call: TRBD1; clone_size: few; v_call: TRBV11-2; j_call: TRBJ1-5; cdr3_aa: CASSSQQGPGQPQHF; cdr3_nt: TGTGCCAGCAGCTCACAACAGGGGCCTGGGCAGCCCCAGCATTTT
d_call: NA; clone_size: NA; v_call: TRBV6-5; j_call: TRBJ1-3; cdr3_aa: CASKRGGNTIYF; cdr3_nt: TGTGCCAGCAAAAGGGGGGGAAACACCATATATTTT
d_call: TRBD1; clone_size: NA; v_call: TRBV19; j_call: TRBJ1-4; cdr3_aa: CAIGGTGHEKLFF; cdr3_nt: TGTGCCATAGGCGGGACAGGACATGAAAAACTGTTTTTT
d_call: TRBD1; clone_size: NA; v_call: TRBV28; j_call: TRBJ1-2; cdr3_aa: CASSSGQGANYGYTF; cdr3_nt: TGTGCCAGCAGTTCCGGACAGGGTGCTAACTATGGCTACACCTTC
d_call: TRBD1; clone_size: NA; v_call: TRBV28; j_call: TRBJ1-2; cdr3_aa: CASSSGQGLYGYTF; cdr3_nt: TGTGCCAGCAGTTCCGGACAGGGGCTATATGGCTACACCTTC
d_call: NA; clone_size: NA; v_call: TRBV6-1; j_call: TRBJ1-1; cdr3_aa: CASSDVRDTEAFF; cdr3_nt: TGTGCCAGCAGTGACGTGAGGGACACTGAAGCTTTCTTT
d_call: NA; clone_size: NA; v_call: TRBV30; j_call: TRBJ1-2; cdr3_aa: CAWRAGSGYTF; cdr3_nt: TGTGCCTGGAGAGCAGGGTCGGGCTACACCTTC
d_call: NA; clone_size: once; v_call: TRBV19; j_call: TRBJ1-6; cdr3_aa: CASIRDTIGINNSPLHF; cdr3_nt: TGTGCCAGTATTCGGGACACCATCGGAATTAATAATTCACCCCTCCACTTT
d_call: NA; clone_size: NA; v_call: TRBV7-3; j_call: TRBJ2-3; cdr3_aa: CASSPRVGEIDTQYF; cdr3_nt: TGTGCCAGCAGCCCCCGCGTCGGGGAAATTGATACGCAGTATTTT
d_call: TRBD2; clone_size: NA; v_call: TRBV2; j_call: TRBJ2-3; cdr3_aa: CASSVASGGNTDTQYF; cdr3_nt: TGTGCCAGCAGTGTGGCTAGCGGGGGGAACACAGATACGCAGTATTTT
d_call: NA; clone_size: NA; v_call: TRBV24-1; j_call: TRBJ2-2; cdr3_aa: CATSGLRTGELFF; cdr3_nt: TGTGCCACCTCGGGACTCCGGACCGGGGAGCTGTTTTTT
d_call: TRBD1; clone_size: NA; v_call: TRBV24-1; j_call: TRBJ1-5; cdr3_aa: CATSEGQGANQPQHF; cdr3_nt: TGTGCCACCAGTGAAGGACAGGGGGCGAATCAGCCCCAGCATTTT
d_call: NA; clone_size: many; v_call: TRBV27; j_call: TRBJ2-7; cdr3_aa: CASSSRVDEQYF; cdr3_nt: TGTGCCAGCAGTTCCCGGGTAGACGAGCAGTACTTC
d_call: TRBD1; clone_size: NA; v_call: TRBV19; j_call: TRBJ2-7; cdr3_aa: CASTRTGTGDHEQYF; cdr3_nt: TGTGCCAGTACCCGAACCGGGACAGGGGACCACGAGCAGTACTTC
d_call: TRBD1; clone_size: NA; v_call: TRBV5-1; j_call: TRBJ1-2; cdr3_aa: CASSLAGQGDGYTF; cdr3_nt: TGCGCCAGCAGCTTGGCCGGACAGGGGGATGGCTACACCTTC
d_call: TRBD2; clone_size: few; v_call: TRBV5-6; j_call: TRBJ2-7; cdr3_aa: CASSRQRGGPYEQYF; cdr3_nt: TGTGCCAGCAGCAGACAGCGGGGGGGACCCTACGAGCAGTACTTC
d_call: NA; clone_size: NA; v_call: TRBV28; j_call: TRBJ1-2; cdr3_aa: CASSFFREATF; cdr3_nt: TGTGCCAGCAGTTTCTTCAGGGAAGCGACCTTC
d_call: TRBD2; clone_size: few; v_call: TRBV3-1/TRBV3-2; j_call: TRBJ2-1; cdr3_aa: CASSQVTSRNEQFF; cdr3_nt: TGTGCCAGCAGCCAAGTGACTAGCCGCAATGAGCAGTTCTTC
d_call: NA; clone_size: NA; v_call: TRBV10-1; j_call: TRBJ1-1; cdr3_aa: CASSTTLNTEAFF; cdr3_nt: TGCGCCAGCAGTACCACATTGAACACTGAAGCTTTCTTT
d_call: TRBD1; clone_size: NA; v_call: TRBV4-1; j_call: TRBJ2-7; cdr3_aa: CASSQTGPYEQYF; cdr3_nt: TGCGCCAGCAGCCAGACAGGGCCCTACGAGCAGTACTTC
d_call: TRBD1; clone_size: few; v_call: TRBV30; j_call: TRBJ1-1; cdr3_aa: CAWAGQGIEAFF; cdr3_nt: TGTGCCTGGGCAGGACAGGGGATAGAAGCTTTCTTT
d_call: NA; clone_size: NA; v_call: TRBV12-3/TRBV12-4; j_call: TRBJ1-5; cdr3_aa: CASSWGENQPQHF; cdr3_nt: TGTGCCAGCAGTTGGGGCGAAAATCAGCCCCAGCATTTT
d_call: NA; clone_size: NA; v_call: TRBV28; j_call: TRBJ1-6; cdr3_aa: CASSLRVSPLHF; cdr3_nt: TGTGCCAGCAGTTTGCGGGTTTCACCCCTCCACTTT
d_call: TRBD1; clone_size: few; v_call: TRBV19; j_call: TRBJ1-2; cdr3_aa: CASGETGGGYTF; cdr3_nt: TGTGCCAGTGGAGAGACAGGGGGAGGCTACACCTTC
d_call: NA; clone_size: once; v_call: TRBV7-9; j_call: TRBJ2-5; cdr3_aa: CASSLDQGIQETQYF; cdr3_nt: TGTGCCAGCAGCTTGGACCAGGGGATCCAAGAGACCCAGTACTTC
d_call: NA; clone_size: NA; v_call: TRBV2; j_call: TRBJ2-6; cdr3_aa: CASGETGANVLTF; cdr3_nt: TGTGCCAGTGGGGAGACTGGGGCCAACGTCCTGACTTTC
d_call: NA; clone_size: NA; v_call: TRBV30; j_call: TRBJ1-2; cdr3_aa: CASGLGNYGYTF; cdr3_nt: TGTGCCTCGGGTTTGGGCAACTATGGCTACACCTTC
d_call: NA; clone_size: few; v_call: TRBV12-5; j_call: TRBJ2-2; cdr3_aa: CASGLTQGTGELFF; cdr3_nt: TGTGCTAGTGGTTTGACACAGGGCACCGGGGAGCTGTTTTTT
d_call: NA; clone_size: few; v_call: TRBV5-4; j_call: TRBJ2-2; cdr3_aa: CASSLSPNTGELFF; cdr3_nt: TGTGCCAGCAGCCTTAGCCCGAACACCGGGGAGCTGTTTTTT
d_call: TRBD1; clone_size: NA; v_call: TRBV7-9; j_call: TRBJ1-6; cdr3_aa: CASTQAGTGNNSPLHF; cdr3_nt: TGTGCCAGCACCCAAGCCGGGACAGGGAATAATTCACCCCTCCACTTT
d_call: NA; clone_size: NA; v_call: TRBV7-3; j_call: TRBJ2-1; cdr3_aa: CASSKAGDGEQFF; cdr3_nt: TGTGCCAGCAGCAAGGCAGGGGACGGTGAGCAGTTCTTC
d_call: TRBD2; clone_size: NA; v_call: TRBV3-1/TRBV3-2; j_call: TRBJ2-7; cdr3_aa: CASSQAGGGAEYEQYF; cdr3_nt: TGTGCCAGCAGCCAGGCGGGCGGGGGAGCGGAATACGAGCAGTACTTC
d_call: NA; clone_size: NA; v_call: TRBV2; j_call: TRBJ2-2; cdr3_aa: CASSFSNTGELFF; cdr3_nt: TGTGCCAGCAGTTTCTCGAACACCGGGGAGCTGTTTTTT
d_call: NA; clone_size: few; v_call: TRBV7-9; j_call: TRBJ2-7; cdr3_aa: CASSPRGDEQYF; cdr3_nt: TGTGCCAGCAGCCCCAGGGGGGACGAGCAGTACTTC
d_call: NA; clone_size: few; v_call: TRBV11-2; j_call: TRBJ2-1; cdr3_aa: CASRTTPRGAMSSYNEQFF; cdr3_nt: TGTGCCAGCAGAACCACACCCCGGGGGGCGATGAGCTCCTACAATGAGCAGTTCTTC
d_call: NA; clone_size: few; v_call: TRBV19; j_call: TRBJ1-5; cdr3_aa: CASSGGLTNQPQHF; cdr3_nt: TGTGCCAGTAGCGGGGGGCTCACCAATCAGCCCCAGCATTTT
d_call: NA; clone_size: NA; v_call: TRBV25-1; j_call: TRBJ2-2; cdr3_aa: CASSDPPHSYTGELFF; cdr3_nt: TGTGCCAGCAGTGATCCACCACACAGTTACACCGGGGAGCTGTTTTTT
d_call: NA; clone_size: NA; v_call: TRBV28; j_call: TRBJ2-6; cdr3_aa: CASSLPGVGGANVLTF; cdr3_nt: TGTGCCAGCAGCCTACCAGGGGTTGGTGGGGCCAACGTCCTGACTTTC
d_call: TRBD2; clone_size: NA; v_call: TRBV3-1/TRBV3-2; j_call: TRBJ2-1; cdr3_aa: CASSQDLVSGGPYNEQFF; cdr3_nt: TGTGCCAGCAGCCAAGATTTAGTGAGCGGGGGGCCCTACAATGAGCAGTTCTTC
d_call: NA; clone_size: NA; v_call: TRBV5-6; j_call: TRBJ1-2; cdr3_aa: CASSFSNRVNYGYTF; cdr3_nt: TGTGCCAGCAGCTTCAGCAATCGGGTTAACTATGGCTACACCTTC
d_call: NA; clone_size: NA; v_call: TRBV5-4; j_call: TRBJ1-2; cdr3_aa: CASSPTFQLSGGYTF; cdr3_nt: TGTGCCAGCAGCCCGACCTTCCAGCTTTCGGGTGGCTACACCTTC
d_call: NA; clone_size: NA; v_call: TRBV2; j_call: TRBJ2-5; cdr3_aa: CASSGGLEETQYF; cdr3_nt: TGTGCCAGCAGTGGGGGACTGGAGGAGACCCAGTACTTC
d_call: NA; clone_size: NA; v_call: TRBV5-1; j_call: TRBJ2-3; cdr3_aa: CASSQQGEDTQYF; cdr3_nt: TGCGCCAGCAGCCAGCAGGGTGAAGATACGCAGTATTTT
d_call: TRBD2; clone_size: NA; v_call: TRBV11-3; j_call: TRBJ2-2; cdr3_aa: CASRVSGGAVRTGELFF; cdr3_nt: TGTGCCAGCAGGGTTAGCGGGGGGGCCGTCCGTACCGGGGAGCTGTTTTTT
d_call: NA; clone_size: NA; v_call: TRBV28; j_call: TRBJ1-4; cdr3_aa: CASSFGASGEKLFF; cdr3_nt: TGTGCCAGCAGTTTTGGAGCGTCTGGGGAAAAACTGTTTTTT